One and the same sample provided the 11 T cell receptor beta chains below, sequenced in a study of regulatory T cells in long-lasting Graves disease. Through Arm-PCR of CDR3 regions and iRepertoire HTBI primers, TCR beta libraries were built. TCRdb itself ran the multiplex PCR reads through MiXCR, one entry per CDR3 protein. The data hold 650,000 to 700,000 distinct CDR3 sequences, with around 30% observed a single time. As for time point: persistent/refractory GD, antithyroid drugs over 5 years with positive TRAb. Isolated PBMC RNA provided the starting material for the TCR library. The material sequenced was peripheral blood mononuclear cells (PBMCs), taken when the disease was refractory, from a patient treated with antithyroid drugs. The receptors come from a female donor with Graves disease.

The V and J genes are TRBV13 and TRBJ1-4, with a possible D match to TRBD1 (6 bases). The CDR3 extends over 14 amino acids. The V end was cut by 5 bases, the J end by 6 bases, with 13 bases between. CDR1 and CDR2 (germline): PRHDT, FYEKMQ (reference sequence). CDR3 amino acids: CASSPRGRDEKLFF. CDR3 DNA: TGTGCCAGCAGCCCAAGGGGGAGGGATGAAAAACTGTTTTTT. The full variable domain, its missing parts supplied by reference TRBV13 and TRBJ1-4, is AAGVIQSPRHLIKEKRETATLKCYPIPRHDTVYWYQQGPGQDPQFLISFYEKMQSDKGSIPDRFSAQQFSDYHSELNMSSLELGDSALYFCASSPRGRDEKLFFGSGTQLSVL.

This clonotype was counted many times. The chain employs TRBV6-5 and TRBJ1-1; D gene uncertain. V was shortened by 2 bases and J by 3 bases, with 7 bases between the two germline ends. The V gene's germline CDR1 is MNHEY and CDR2 SVGAGI. CDR3 length equals 13 residues. In DNA, the CDR3 is TGTGCCAGCAGTTACGGGCAGGACACTGAAGCTTTCTTT. Translating gives CASSYGQDTEAFF.

Of note for this clonotype: With a much larger clone just one base away, this may be a read error. In nucleotides, the CDR3 is TGTGCCAGCAGTTACTGGGCAGAAGAGACCCAGTACTTC. This gives the protein CASSYWAEETQYF. The chain uses TRBV6-5 and TRBJ2-5; D is unclear. Trimming took off 1 base at V and 3 bases at J, with 6 bases between the two ends. Germline lookup yields CDR1 MNHEY and CDR2 SVGAGI. The CDR3 covers 13 residues.

A remark on this clonotype: Just one base apart from a much larger clone, this may be a read error. In this CDR3 the conserved last residue, phenylalanine or tryptophan, is missing, so a read error is likely. The chain employs TRBV2 and TRBJ1-1, with D unclear. Germline lookup yields CDR1 SNHLY and CDR2 FYNNEI. The CDR3 length is 15 residues. Trimming removed 8 bases at V and 1 base at J, with 17 bases between. The DNA of the CDR3 is TGTGCCAGCCGCATAACACCCAACCCGAACACTGAAGCTTTCTCT. Translated, it gives CASRITPNPNTEAFS.

V gene TRBV5-1 combines with J gene TRBJ2-5, with TRBD2 matching 11 bases. The CDR3 extends over 15 amino acids. The J segment lost 2 bases and the V segment lost 3 bases, leaving 3 bases of the junction unmatched. Germline values: CDR1 SGHRS, CDR2 YFSETQ. The CDR3 loop is CASSSGLAEQETQYF. The CDR3 nucleotides read TGCGCCAGCAGCTCGGGACTAGCGGAACAAGAGACCCAGTACTTC.

The chain links TRBV29-1 to TRBJ1-3, with D maybe TRBD1 (5 bases). This CDR3 has 16 amino acids. V was clipped by 4 bases and J by 5 bases, with 21 bases between them. CDR1 is SQVTM, CDR2 ANQGSEA, per germline. Here the CDR3 DNA reads TGCAGCGTTGCGGGTTTTATAGGGGCGTTAAGAAACACCATATATTTT. The encoded protein is CSVAGFIGALRNTIYF.

V usage is TRBV30 and J usage is TRBJ2-3, with D unresolved. V lost 5 bases and J lost 4, with 7 bases in between. The CDR3 has 11 amino acids. Germline loops: CDR1 GTSNPN, CDR2 SVGIG (reference sequence). CDR3 coding DNA: TGTGCCTGGGGCGAGGCAGATACGCAGTATTTT. This sequence encodes CAWGEADTQYF.

The chain joins TRBV29-1 to TRBJ1-4; D is possibly TRBD1 (6 bases). CDR3 length: 16 residues. The V gene's germline CDR1 is SQVTM and CDR2 ANQGSEA. V dropped 0 bases and J dropped 4 bases, with 15 bases sitting between them. CDR3 DNA: TGCAGCGTTGAAGAAGTTTTGCCGGACAGTAATGAAAAACTGTTTTTT. Amino acids: CSVEEVLPDSNEKLFF.

Comments on this clonotype: At one of its ends the junction is not consistent with the germline gene, which may arise from a read error. The V call is TRBV2, the J call TRBJ2-5; D is perhaps TRBD1 or TRBD2 (5 bases each). This CDR3 comprises 13 residues. Germline values: CDR1 SNHLY, CDR2 FYNNEI. CDR3 sequence reads: CASKGRGEEAQYF. For the CDR3, the DNA is TGTGCCAGCAAAGGACGAGGGGAAGAGGCCCAGTACTTC.

This clonotype was observed at least ten times. The V call is TRBV6-5, the J call TRBJ1-6; D is ambiguous. There are 13 residues in the CDR3. The V and J ends lost 2 bases and 10 bases respectively, with 9 bases between them. Germline V gives CDR1 MNHEY, CDR2 SVGAGI. CDR3 in amino acids: CASSYGLESPLHF. The CDR3, as DNA: TGTGCCAGCAGTTACGGGTTAGAATCACCCCTCCACTTT.

The rearrangement joins TRBV10-1 to TRBJ2-2; TRBD2 might be the D (6 bases). The CDR3 contains 15 residues. The germline V gene has CDR1 WNHNN and CDR2 SYGVQD (reference sequence). Trimming shortened V by 1 base and J by 4 bases, and 10 bases separated the two germline ends. CDR3 nucleotides: TGCGCCAGCAGTGAGTATGGAGGGAGCACCGGGGAGCTGTTTTTT. It yields the protein CASSEYGGSTGELFF.